Listed below are T cell receptor beta chains from one sample, sequenced in a study of blood T cells in healthy people across ages. TCRdb fed the 5' RACE reads into MiXCR, producing one record per CDR3 protein. This table has 850,000 to 1,000,000 distinct CDR3 sequences, roughly half appearing once. The sample taken for sequencing was blood. These receptors all stem from a woman aged 60 to 75 in good health. Each CDR3 is given with its conserved first and last residue. Fields, in order: D gene, J gene, V gene, clone size, CDR3 protein, CDR3 DNA. A D gene is named only where the DNA matches it firmly. Not all rows give a size; the values are once, few, many and, for expanded clones, a class.

d_call: .
j_call: TRBJ2-3
v_call: TRBV24-1
clone_size: few
cdr3_aa: CATSDPGGVRTDTQYF
cdr3_nt: TGTGCCACCAGTGACCCAGGAGGAGTCCGCACAGATACGCAGTATTTT

d_call: .
j_call: TRBJ2-5
v_call: TRBV6-6
clone_size: .
cdr3_aa: CASSHQSQETQYF
cdr3_nt: TGTGCCAGCAGTCATCAGAGCCAAGAGACCCAGTACTTC

d_call: .
j_call: TRBJ1-1
v_call: TRBV9
clone_size: .
cdr3_aa: CASSVVQGANTEAFF
cdr3_nt: TGTGCCAGCAGCGTAGTGCAAGGCGCTAACACTGAAGCTTTCTTT

d_call: .
j_call: TRBJ2-3
v_call: TRBV5-1
clone_size: few
cdr3_aa: CASSFFFPVPVGTDTQYF
cdr3_nt: TGCGCCAGCAGCTTTTTCTTTCCCGTTCCAGTCGGGACAGATACGCAGTATTTT

d_call: .
j_call: TRBJ2-5
v_call: TRBV6-2/TRBV6-3
clone_size: .
cdr3_aa: CASSWNSSPQETQYF
cdr3_nt: TGTGCCAGCAGTTGGAATAGCAGTCCCCAAGAGACCCAGTACTTC

d_call: .
j_call: TRBJ1-6
v_call: TRBV7-9
clone_size: .
cdr3_aa: CASSLLGTNSSPLHF
cdr3_nt: TGTGCCAGCAGCTTATTGGGTACGAATAGTTCACCCCTCCACTTT

d_call: .
j_call: TRBJ2-3
v_call: TRBV7-2
clone_size: few
cdr3_aa: CASSVSSPDTQYF
cdr3_nt: TGTGCCAGCAGCGTATCCTCCCCGGATACGCAGTATTTT

d_call: .
j_call: TRBJ2-1
v_call: TRBV6-1
clone_size: .
cdr3_aa: CASSEVGYEQFF
cdr3_nt: TGTGCCAGCAGTGAAGTAGGCTATGAGCAGTTCTTC

d_call: TRBD1
j_call: TRBJ2-1
v_call: TRBV5-1
clone_size: few
cdr3_aa: CASSLENRGEQFF
cdr3_nt: TGCGCCAGCAGCTTGGAAAACAGGGGGGAGCAGTTCTTC

d_call: TRBD1
j_call: TRBJ2-7
v_call: TRBV30
clone_size: .
cdr3_aa: CAYIDRGKLYEQYF
cdr3_nt: TGTGCCTACATAGACAGGGGGAAACTCTACGAGCAGTACTTC

d_call: .
j_call: TRBJ2-1
v_call: TRBV29-1
clone_size: .
cdr3_aa: CSVEGPGGNEQFF
cdr3_nt: TGCAGCGTTGAAGGACCGGGCGGCAATGAGCAGTTCTTC

d_call: TRBD1
j_call: TRBJ2-3
v_call: TRBV13
clone_size: .
cdr3_aa: CASSPPGGYGSDTQYF
cdr3_nt: TGTGCCAGCAGCCCACCAGGGGGATATGGTTCAGATACGCAGTATTTT

d_call: .
j_call: TRBJ2-7
v_call: TRBV18
clone_size: .
cdr3_aa: CASSLEPFRRGPYEQYF
cdr3_nt: TGTGCCAGCTCACTCGAACCTTTCCGGAGGGGGCCCTACGAGCAGTACTTC

d_call: TRBD1
j_call: TRBJ2-1
v_call: TRBV29-1
clone_size: .
cdr3_aa: CSVEVAGQGAYEQFF
cdr3_nt: TGCAGCGTTGAAGTGGCGGGACAGGGGGCTTACGAGCAGTTCTTC

d_call: .
j_call: TRBJ1-1
v_call: TRBV14
clone_size: once
cdr3_aa: CASSYSGGSYTEAFF
cdr3_nt: TGTGCCAGCAGCTACTCGGGAGGCAGCTACACTGAAGCTTTCTTT

d_call: .
j_call: TRBJ1-2
v_call: TRBV29-1
clone_size: .
cdr3_aa: CSVFLDGYTF
cdr3_nt: TGCAGCGTTTTTCTGGATGGCTACACCTTC

d_call: .
j_call: TRBJ1-1
v_call: TRBV4-1
clone_size: .
cdr3_aa: CASSQEEGRPSSTEAFF
cdr3_nt: TGCGCCAGCAGCCAAGAAGAGGGTCGTCCCAGTAGTACTGAAGCTTTCTTT

d_call: .
j_call: TRBJ2-4
v_call: TRBV14
clone_size: .
cdr3_aa: CASSLVQGNKNIQYF
cdr3_nt: TGTGCCAGCAGCCTAGTACAGGGAAACAAAAACATTCAGTACTTC

d_call: TRBD2
j_call: TRBJ2-7
v_call: TRBV7-9
clone_size: .
cdr3_aa: CASSLAAGLALYEQYF
cdr3_nt: TGTGCCAGCAGCTTAGCCGCGGGACTAGCTCTATACGAGCAGTACTTC

d_call: .
j_call: TRBJ2-1
v_call: TRBV13
clone_size: .
cdr3_aa: CASSANMKYNEQFF
cdr3_nt: TGTGCCAGCAGCGCGAACATGAAGTACAATGAGCAGTTCTTC

d_call: TRBD2
j_call: TRBJ2-3
v_call: TRBV10-3
clone_size: .
cdr3_aa: CAVSQNPQRDQLVYF
cdr3_nt: TGTGCCGTCTCTCAAAACCCACAGCGGGATCAACTCGTGTATTTT

d_call: TRBD1
j_call: TRBJ1-5
v_call: TRBV20-1
clone_size: few
cdr3_aa: CSARVMGQGLHQPQHF
cdr3_nt: TGCAGTGCTAGAGTGATGGGACAGGGACTGCATCAGCCCCAGCATTTT

d_call: .
j_call: TRBJ2-5
v_call: TRBV7-2
clone_size: few
cdr3_aa: CAGRPRSGETQYF
cdr3_nt: TGTGCCGGCCGCCCTCGTAGCGGAGAGACCCAGTACTTC

d_call: .
j_call: TRBJ2-1
v_call: TRBV4-1
clone_size: .
cdr3_aa: CASSRAGGSSNEQFF
cdr3_nt: TGCGCCAGCAGCCGGGCAGGGGGGAGTAGCAATGAGCAGTTCTTC

d_call: .
j_call: TRBJ2-7
v_call: TRBV29-1
clone_size: .
cdr3_aa: CSETVGGEQYF
cdr3_nt: TGCAGCGAAACGGTGGGGGGCGAGCAGTACTTC

d_call: .
j_call: TRBJ2-1
v_call: TRBV6-5
clone_size: .
cdr3_aa: CASSYFPGVALPGNEQFF
cdr3_nt: TGTGCCAGCAGTTACTTCCCGGGGGTAGCCCTGCCGGGCAATGAGCAGTTCTTC

d_call: TRBD1
j_call: TRBJ2-7
v_call: TRBV14
clone_size: .
cdr3_aa: CASSQETGAPYEQYF
cdr3_nt: TGTGCCAGCAGCCAAGAGACAGGGGCTCCCTACGAGCAGTACTTC

d_call: TRBD1
j_call: TRBJ2-7
v_call: TRBV6-6
clone_size: .
cdr3_aa: CASIMGDSTYEQYF
cdr3_nt: TGTGCCAGCATCATGGGGGACAGCACCTACGAGCAGTACTTC

d_call: .
j_call: TRBJ2-7
v_call: TRBV12-3/TRBV12-4
clone_size: once
cdr3_aa: CASGSRNGYEQYF
cdr3_nt: TGTGCCAGCGGATCTAGAAACGGCTACGAGCAGTACTTC

d_call: TRBD2
j_call: TRBJ2-7
v_call: TRBV29-1
clone_size: .
cdr3_aa: CSALSGSSYNEQYF
cdr3_nt: TGCAGCGCTCTAAGCGGGAGCTCCTACAATGAGCAGTACTTC

d_call: TRBD1
j_call: TRBJ2-1
v_call: TRBV29-1
clone_size: few
cdr3_aa: CSVDPPLRDSSLMNFDEQFF
cdr3_nt: TGCAGCGTTGATCCGCCCCTCCGGGACAGTTCCCTGATGAACTTCGATGAGCAGTTCTTC

d_call: .
j_call: TRBJ2-3
v_call: TRBV13
clone_size: few
cdr3_aa: CASSEQLGRSTDTQYF
cdr3_nt: TGTGCCAGCAGTGAACAGCTTGGACGGAGCACAGATACGCAGTATTTT

d_call: TRBD2
j_call: TRBJ2-3
v_call: TRBV6-6
clone_size: .
cdr3_aa: CASSRGSTDTDTQYF
cdr3_nt: TGTGCCAGCAGCCGCGGGAGTACGGACACAGATACGCAGTATTTT

d_call: TRBD2
j_call: TRBJ2-7
v_call: TRBV18
clone_size: few
cdr3_aa: CASSPRAGGSHYEQYF
cdr3_nt: TGTGCCAGCTCACCGAGAGCGGGAGGGTCTCACTACGAGCAGTACTTC

d_call: .
j_call: TRBJ2-3
v_call: TRBV4-1
clone_size: .
cdr3_aa: CASSLPGLSDTQYF
cdr3_nt: TGCGCCAGCAGCTTACCCGGGTTATCAGATACGCAGTATTTT

d_call: .
j_call: TRBJ2-1
v_call: TRBV2
clone_size: .
cdr3_aa: CASSVSRAAYNEQFF
cdr3_nt: TGTGCCAGCAGTGTTAGTAGGGCGGCCTACAATGAGCAGTTCTTC

d_call: TRBD1
j_call: TRBJ2-1
v_call: TRBV2
clone_size: few
cdr3_aa: CASSRTGPNEQFF
cdr3_nt: TGTGCCAGCAGTAGGACAGGCCCCAATGAGCAGTTCTTC

d_call: TRBD1
j_call: TRBJ2-3
v_call: TRBV19
clone_size: .
cdr3_aa: CASTNRGSDTQYF
cdr3_nt: TGTGCCAGTACCAACAGGGGATCAGATACGCAGTATTTT

d_call: TRBD1
j_call: TRBJ2-1
v_call: TRBV20-1
clone_size: .
cdr3_aa: CSVELSDRVSDEQFF
cdr3_nt: TGCAGTGTAGAGCTATCGGACAGGGTAAGCGATGAGCAGTTCTTC

d_call: .
j_call: TRBJ2-5
v_call: TRBV20-1
clone_size: .
cdr3_aa: CSVAYNEQYF
cdr3_nt: TGCAGTGTAGCCTACAATGAGCAGTACTTC

d_call: TRBD2
j_call: TRBJ2-7
v_call: TRBV5-1
clone_size: .
cdr3_aa: CASSLEAGGVDEQYF
cdr3_nt: TGCGCCAGCAGCCTCGAAGCGGGAGGAGTGGACGAGCAGTACTTC

d_call: .
j_call: TRBJ1-2
v_call: TRBV29-1
clone_size: few
cdr3_aa: CSVLGDGSYGYTF
cdr3_nt: TGCAGCGTTTTAGGAGACGGGAGCTATGGCTACACCTTC

d_call: .
j_call: TRBJ1-6
v_call: TRBV3-1
clone_size: few
cdr3_aa: CASSHGGQRGSPLHF
cdr3_nt: TGTGCCAGCAGCCACGGGGGGCAACGGGGTTCACCCCTCCACTTT